Following are 22 T cell receptor beta chains from one sample sequenced in a study of cytomegalovirus exposure and HLA in healthy donors. PCR amplification relied on 60 Vbeta primers (plus 13 Jbeta primers). Sequencing used immunoSEQ multiplex PCR; TCRdb keeps in-frame clones, though not all of them. The top ten clones hold just under 6.5% of a sample with 100,000 to 150,000 clones, 60% to 85% of them seen once. Sequenced sample: PBMCs. The receptor source for this set is a woman in her 40s in good health and CMV-seronegative.

The J gene is TRBJ1-5, the V gene TRBV5-4; TRBD1 might be the D (5 bases). V shed 7 bases and J shed 9 bases, with 20 bases lying between them. CDR3 length equals 14 residues. Germline V gene data show CDR1 as SGHNT and CDR2 as YYREEE (reference sequence). CDR3 nucleotides: TGTGCCAGCCGAAATTTCGACTTGGGGGGGCCCCAGCATTTT. Protein product: CASRNFDLGGPQHF.

The V call is TRBV19, the J call TRBJ2-3; weak D call: TRBD2 (5 bases). Trimming took off 3 bases at V and 5 bases at J, with 6 bases between the two ends. This CDR3 spans 12 amino acids. Germline V gene lookup returns CDR1 LNHDA and CDR2 SQIVND (reference sequence). CDR3 protein: CASSMAGDTQYF. The DNA for the CDR3 is TGTGCCAGTAGTATGGCGGGAGATACGCAGTATTTT.

This chain connects TRBV7-8 to TRBJ2-7, with TRBD1 matching over 8 bases. V was clipped by 4 bases and J by 4 bases; unmatched bases: 9. The CDR3 is made up of 15 amino acids. The germline V gene has CDR1 SGHVS and CDR2 FQNEAQ. Written as DNA, the CDR3 is TGTGCCAGCAGCTCAGGTCGGACAGGGACGTACGAGCAGTACTTC. This sequence encodes CASSSGRTGTYEQYF. The whole variable domain, remainder taken from reference TRBV7-8 and TRBJ2-7, is GAGVSQSPRYKVAKRGQDVALRCDPISGHVSLFWYQQALGQGPEFLTYFQNEAQLDKSGLPSDRFFAERPEGSVSTLKIQRTQQEDSAVYLCASSSGRTGTYEQYFGPGTRLTVT.

The chain employs TRBV7-2 and TRBJ1-2; D gene uncertain. The CDR3 extends over 12 amino acids. V shed 2 bases and J shed 8 bases, with 9 bases lying between them. Germline lookup yields CDR1 SGHTA and CDR2 FQGNSA. The CDR3 DNA follows: TGTGCCAGCAGCTTACTGGGCCGGGGCTACACCTTC. Its protein is CASSLLGRGYTF.

Concerning this clone: The sample carries other DNA sequences with the same CDR3. The V call is TRBV10-1, the J call TRBJ2-1, with 12 bases identical to TRBD2. In germline, CDR1 is WNHNN, CDR2 SYGVQD (reference sequence). This CDR3 comprises 16 residues. The V and J ends lost 5 bases and 0 bases, in that order; junction bases with no gene match: 2. The CDR3 DNA sequence: TGCGCCAGCAGTTTGACTAGCGGGAGCTCCTACAATGAGCAGTTCTTC. This translates into CASSLTSGSSYNEQFF.

The CDR3 here is CASFGGPSYEQYF. The CDR3 coding sequence is TGTGCCTCTTTCGGGGGACCGTCCTACGAGCAGTACTTC. The rearrangement uses TRBV7-2 and TRBJ2-5, with TRBD2 as a possible D gene (6 bases). Matching the DNA end better, TRBJ2-7 makes the J call doubtful. This CDR3 is 13 amino acids long. The V gene's germline CDR1 is SGHTA and CDR2 FQGNSA.

The gene calls are TRBV9 and TRBJ2-3; D is undetermined. Germline CDR1 and CDR2: SGDLS and YYNGEE. CDR3 length: 13 amino acids. Deletions cut 0 bases from V and 2 bases from J, with 4 bases between. CDR3 nucleotides: TGTGCCAGCAGCGTAGGAGTCACAGATACGCAGTATTTT. Translated, it gives CASSVGVTDTQYF.

The V and J genes are TRBV27 and TRBJ2-2; D might be TRBD1 (6 bases). The CDR3 loop spans 14 amino acids. Germline V gene lookup returns CDR1 MNHEY and CDR2 SMNVEV (reference sequence). V dropped 8 bases and J dropped 1 base, with 11 bases sitting between them. The CDR3 loop is CASYDRQNTGELFF. The CDR3, as DNA: TGTGCCAGCTATGACAGGCAGAACACCGGGGAGCTGTTTTTT.

The CDR3 bases are TGCGCCAGCAGCTTGGTAGCGAACTCCTACGAGCAGTACTTC. It encodes CASSLVANSYEQYF. The rearrangement joins TRBV5-1 to TRBJ2-7, with a tentative D call TRBD2 (5 bases). This CDR3 comprises 14 residues. Trimming removed 0 bases at V and 0 bases at J, with 7 bases between. CDR1 SGHRS and CDR2 YFSETQ come from the germline V gene.

This clone was found once. The chain employs TRBV6-1 and TRBJ2-5; D uncertain. The V gene's germline CDR1 is MNHNS and CDR2 SASEGT. CDR3 size: 15 residues. Trimming left V 2 bases short and J 5 bases short, with 15 bases between. CDR3 amino acids: CASSESGPPWETQYF. DNA for the CDR3: TGTGCCAGCAGTGAATCGGGTCCCCCGTGGGAGACCCAGTACTTC.

This clone has only a few counts. A read error may produce the germline difference seen at one junction end. The chain recombines TRBV7-9 with TRBJ2-1; D not certain. The CDR3 totals 15 residues. CDR1 is SEHNR, CDR2 FQNEAQ, per germline (reference sequence). In DNA, the CDR3 is TGTTCCAGCAGCCATCAAGTGGGCATCTACAATGAGCAGTTCTTC. Amino acid sequence: CSSSHQVGIYNEQFF.

The CDR3 DNA reads TGTGCCAGCTACCCCGGCGCGCCGGGAGAGCAGTACTTC. This codes for CASYPGAPGEQYF. The J gene is TRBJ2-7, the V gene TRBV2; possibly TRBD2 for D (5 bases). Trimming removed 8 bases at V and 7 bases at J, with 18 bases between. This CDR3 region has 13 residues. Germline V gene data show CDR1 as SNHLY and CDR2 as FYNNEI.

This chain connects TRBV27 to TRBJ1-2, with D unresolved. Trimming removed 2 bases at V and 5 bases at J, with 15 bases between. Germline V gives CDR1 MNHEY, CDR2 SMNVEV (reference sequence). This CDR3 is built from 15 residues. The CDR3 DNA sequence: TGTGCCAGCAGTTTAAACGCAGACGGGAGTTATGGCTACACCTTC. It translates to CASSLNADGSYGYTF.

The count of this clone is one. The V and J genes are TRBV19 and TRBJ1-1; maybe TRBD1 (5 bases). Germline V gene sequence: CDR1 LNHDA, CDR2 SQIVND (reference sequence). The V gene lost 10 bases and the J gene lost 6 bases, with 15 bases spanning the gap. CDR3 length: 12 residues. CDR3 nucleotide sequence: TGTGCCACTAGGCGGGGGGGGGCTGAAGCTTTCTTT. Its protein is CATRRGGAEAFF.

The chain recombines TRBV14 with TRBJ2-1; 8 nucleotides agree with TRBD2. Trimming removed 4 bases from V and 5 bases from J; junction bases left unmatched: 13. The germline V gene has CDR1 SGHDN and CDR2 FVKESK. The CDR3 is 17 amino acids. The CDR3 nucleotides read TGTGCCAGCAGCCGCCTCGCTAGCGGGCTAGGGGACAATGAGCAGTTCTTC. Translated, it gives CASSRLASGLGDNEQFF.

J is TRBJ1-5 and V is TRBV21-1; TRBD1 reflects the table's D call only, with no check against the DNA. TRBV21-1 is a known pseudogene. This CDR3 comprises 17 residues. The CDR3 here is CASSKLRTANSNQPQHF. CDR3 nucleotide sequence: TGTGCCAGCAGCAAACTACGGACAGCTAATAGCAATCAGCCCCAGCATTTT.

The chain employs TRBV5-1 and TRBJ2-5, with D perhaps matching TRBD1 (6 bases). Looked up from germline, CDR1 is SGHRS and CDR2 is YFSETQ. The CDR3 is 15 residues long. Trimming stripped 4 bases from V and 2 bases from J, with 15 bases between. This CDR3 is CASSASGTKQETQYF. The CDR3 DNA sequence: TGCGCCAGCAGCGCGTCCGGGACAAAACAAGAGACCCAGTACTTC.

V usage is TRBV6-1 and J usage is TRBJ2-5; tentative D call: TRBD2 (6 bases). Matching the DNA end better, TRBJ2-7 makes the J call doubtful. The germline CDR1 and CDR2 sequences are MNHNS and SASEGT. The CDR3 totals 13 residues. Here the CDR3 reads CASSEEGYYEQYF. Here the CDR3 DNA reads TGTGCCAGCAGTGAGGAGGGTTACTACGAGCAGTACTTC.

The rearrangement links TRBV5-1 to TRBJ2-1; 11 nucleotides agree with TRBD2. The V segment lost 5 bases and the J segment 8 bases; nucleotides outside the gene matches: 12. The CDR3 has 16 residues. Germline assignment: CDR1 SGHRS and CDR2 YFSETQ. This chain's CDR3 is CASRVGLAGGLDEQFF. The DNA for the CDR3 is TGCGCCAGCAGGGTAGGGCTAGCGGGAGGCCTCGATGAGCAGTTCTTC.

The chain links TRBV15 to TRBJ2-5; TRBD2 matches at 9 bases. Germline CDR1 reads LNHNV; CDR2 reads YYDKDF (reference sequence). The CDR3 runs 23 residues. The V gene end was trimmed by 5 bases and the J gene end by 3 bases; junction bases not matched to a gene: 31. The CDR3 spells CATSCRTPAESVLRTSDKETQYF. The DNA of the CDR3 is TGTGCCACCAGCTGTCGAACACCAGCAGAGTCCGTTTTAAGGACTAGCGATAAAGAGACCCAGTACTTC.

This clone was recorded only once. V is TRBV5-6 and J is TRBJ2-1; TRBD2 aligns across 8 bases. Germline V lookup: CDR1 SGHDT, CDR2 YYEEEE. CDR3 length equals 15 residues. Germline trimming cut 1 base from V and 4 bases from J; bases unmatched to any gene: 4. Here the CDR3 reads CASSLTSGGYNEQFF. The CDR3 bases are TGTGCCAGCAGCTTGACTAGCGGAGGGTACAATGAGCAGTTCTTC.

This clone was picked up one time. The rearrangement uses TRBV7-9 and TRBJ2-5; 7 bases are a match to TRBD2. V dropped 5 bases and J dropped 4; count of bases not matched to a gene: 10. The V gene's germline CDR1 is SEHNR and CDR2 FQNEAQ (reference sequence). This CDR3 region has 15 residues. CDR3 nucleotides: TGTGCCAGCAGCCCGCGGGACTACAACCTAGAGACCCAGTACTTC. This encodes CASSPRDYNLETQYF.